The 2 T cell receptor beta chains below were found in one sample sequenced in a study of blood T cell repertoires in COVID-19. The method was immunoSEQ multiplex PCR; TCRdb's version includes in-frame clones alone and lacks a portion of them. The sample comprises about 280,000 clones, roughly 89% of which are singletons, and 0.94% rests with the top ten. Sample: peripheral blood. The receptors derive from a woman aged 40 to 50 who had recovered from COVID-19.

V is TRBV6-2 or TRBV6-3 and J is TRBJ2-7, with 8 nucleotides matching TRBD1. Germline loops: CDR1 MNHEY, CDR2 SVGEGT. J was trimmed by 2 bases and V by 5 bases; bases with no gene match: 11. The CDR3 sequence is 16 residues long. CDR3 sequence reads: CASSRIPGQATYEQYF. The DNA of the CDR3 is TGTGCCAGCAGTCGCATACCGGGACAGGCGACCTACGAGCAGTACTTC.

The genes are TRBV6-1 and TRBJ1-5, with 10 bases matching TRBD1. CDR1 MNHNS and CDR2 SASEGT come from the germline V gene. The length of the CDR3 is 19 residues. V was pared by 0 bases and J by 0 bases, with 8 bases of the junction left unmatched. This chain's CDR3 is CASSEAPGQGSYSNQPQHF. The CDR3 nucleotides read TGTGCCAGCAGTGAAGCACCGGGACAGGGGTCTTATAGCAATCAGCCCCAGCATTTT.